Included here is one T cell receptor beta chain sequence, with context. The antigen is not known. This sample was taken from a study of OX40 agonist ivuxolimab in advanced cancers. Turning to the study itself: An agonistic anti-OX40 (CD134) antibody, ivuxolimab, was used to treat the patients. Study-wide findings and caveats: Averaged across samples, CD8+ T cells carried more expanded clones than CD4+ did. The 0.1-3.0 mg/kg partial responders had among the lowest clonal expansion.

Looked up from germline, CDR1 is GTSNPN and CDR2 is SVGIG (reference sequence). The germline V and J ends were trimmed by 0 bases and 4 bases, with 8 bases remaining between them. The length of the CDR3 is 13 residues. Exclusion of a patient followed from autoimmune disease history or systemic immunosuppression. Produced via immunoSEQ multiplex PCR; TCRdb's table is partial and in-frame only. The sample contains over 60,000 clones, 80% to 90% of which appear only once. This chain joins TRBV30 and TRBJ2-3; a weak D match, TRBD1 (5 bases). This receptor was identified in an adult with an advanced solid tumor such as melanoma, head and neck, liver or kidney cancer. The sample here was CD4+ or CD8+ T cells sorted from blood, taken in a trial of the OX40 agonist ivuxolimab. CDR3 in DNA: TGTGCCTGGAGTGTAGCAGGGTCAGATACGCAGTATTTT. It translates to CAWSVAGSDTQYF.